This T cell receptor beta chain was found in a study of neoadjuvant anti-PD-1 for oral cavity cancer listed by TCRdb under 2021. Study-level background: Three to four biweekly doses of nivolumab at 3 mg/kg were mostly administered to patients before curative-intent surgical resection. Patients who did not progress were given a fourth nivolumab dose at about day 43 and had definitive surgical resection on days 50-56. Responders were defined as patients with complete response, partial response or stable disease by RECIST 1.1; non-responders were defined as patients with progression. A roughly 35% response rate was observed in the parent correlative cohort, in which more than nine patients were included.

In light of the paper, this sample's time point label describes: after neoadjuvant nivolumab, at surgical resection. The patients had newly diagnosed stage II-IVA oral cavity squamous cell carcinoma and had not received any prior systemic or radiation treatment. The cohort consisted of patients with HPV-negative, locally advanced oral cavity squamous cell carcinoma. Peripheral blood mononuclear cells were analyzed directly, without maintenance or expansion in culture. The samples were obtained from a longitudinal correlative study of a single-arm phase II trial testing neoadjuvant nivolumab in oral cavity squamous cell carcinoma. Subject-matched pre- and post-treatment PBMCs and tumors from three responders and three non-responders were subjected to genomic DNA-based TCRbeta sequencing. Peripheral blood mononuclear cells were collected before nivolumab treatment and again after treatment, at the time of surgery. Genomic DNA was isolated from PBMCs using the Maxwell RSC DNA from Cells kit.

Broader findings and caveats from the paper: After neoadjuvant nivolumab, significantly higher T cell clonality (Gini index) was found within PBMCs in non-responders than in responders. Higher pretreatment blood Treg/Th17 ratios correlated with both higher pretreatment blood TCRbeta clonality and lower post-treatment tumor TCRbeta clonality. The TCR analyses had only three patients in each response group, and the authors called for validation in larger cohorts.

For deep sequencing of PBMC libraries, mostly around 520 ng of input genomic DNA was used, and six replicates were run per sample. The immunoSEQ hsTCRbeta kit was used to prepare TCRbeta libraries according to the manufacturer's instructions. The completed libraries were mixed into a single pool at 3 nM, then sequenced with an Illumina NovaSeq 6000 S4 flow cell. Regarding the original processing steps: The immunoSEQ Analyzer was used for raw data preprocessing and quality control. The analysis was limited to productive rearrangements, and each clonotype was defined by a unique CDR3 amino acid sequence. Repertoire clonality was estimated as the Gini-Simpson index, computed with the R package tcR. Student's t test was used to compare Gini indices, and Pearson correlation was used to assess associations with tumor size change. This immuneACCESS table, as held by TCRdb, lists in-frame sequences with V and J called but not all clones. Of the missing ones, under half trace to an unresolved V gene in checked studies; the others have no known cause. V and J calls plus clone size are reproduced from that table; the DNA served to infer D and trimming. The sample has fewer than 10,000 clones on record, less than 70% of them singletons. The ten biggest clones cover about 3.9% of the sample.

CDR1 and CDR2, looked up from the germline V gene, are MNHEY and SVGAGI. The CDR3, from cysteine to phenylalanine, totals 13 residues. Only the CDR3 DNA stays, 39 bases, in frame from base 1. After removal of 7 bases from V and 9 bases from J, the junction retains 12 bases not matched to a gene. This clone was detected only once. Its antigen is still unknown. No base quality information exists; no much larger clone differs at one position. This clonotype was sampled from a person between 40 and 79 years old with oral cavity squamous cell carcinoma. This chain is built from TRBV6-5 and TRBJ2-7; 7 central nucleotides agree with TRBD2. Sequencing was performed on PBMCs, taken after nivolumab (anti-PD-1) treatment. The CDR3 region has the sequence CASISGTSGGQYF. The nucleotide sequence reads TGTGCCAGCATATCCGGGACTTCGGGGGGGCAGTACTTC.